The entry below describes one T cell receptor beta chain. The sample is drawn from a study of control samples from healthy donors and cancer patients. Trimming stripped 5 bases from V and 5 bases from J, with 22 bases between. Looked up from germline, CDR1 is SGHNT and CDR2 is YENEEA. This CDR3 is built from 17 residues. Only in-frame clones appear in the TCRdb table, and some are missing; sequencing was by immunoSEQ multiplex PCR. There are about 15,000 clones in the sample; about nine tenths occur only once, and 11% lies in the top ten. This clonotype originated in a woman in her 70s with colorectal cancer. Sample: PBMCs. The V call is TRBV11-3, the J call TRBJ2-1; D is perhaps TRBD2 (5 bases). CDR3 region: CASSPGPWQEADNEQFF. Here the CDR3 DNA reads TGTGCCAGCAGCCCCGGGCCTTGGCAGGAGGCAGACAATGAGCAGTTCTTC.